The clone carrying this T cell receptor beta chain was found a few times. Its cognate antigen is unknown. The sample originates from a study of regulatory T cells in long-lasting Graves disease. Building the TCR beta libraries relied on iRepertoire HTBI primers, and CDR3 regions underwent Arm-PCR. TCRdb independently ran MiXCR on the multiplex PCR reads; one entry per CDR3 protein. The sample lists over 350,000 distinct CDR3 sequences, over 14% occurring once. Whole-study results and caveats: The work looked only at peripheral blood and did not look at thyroid tissue. Persistent Graves' patients possessed reduced TCR diversity relative to recently diagnosed ones.

As to time point: newly diagnosed GD, antithyroid drugs for less than 3 months. Preparation of the TCR library used RNA extracted from PBMCs. The CDR3 has 18 residues. The V segment lost 0 bases and the J segment 3 bases; nucleotides outside the gene matches: 12. Germline values: CDR1 SGHRS, CDR2 YFSETQ. This sample was also put to use in a study of T cells in Graves' hyperthyroidism and ophthalmopathy. That work states: Any patient presenting with uncontrolled infection, other autoimmune disease, pregnancy or lactation was left out.

The chain employs TRBV5-1 and TRBJ2-1; TRBD2 matches at 7 bases. Sequences were derived from peripheral blood mononuclear cells (PBMCs), sampled at new diagnosis, from a patient treated with antithyroid drugs. This clonotype was obtained from a woman aged 40-49 years with Graves disease. The DNA of the CDR3 is TGCGCCAGCAGCTTGGTTGGGGACTACCCAAATTTCTACAATGAGCAGTTCTTC. The encoded protein is CASSLVGDYPNFYNEQFF.